This T cell receptor (beta chain) was sequenced for a study of cytomegalovirus exposure and HLA in healthy donors. Overall study: The 120 validation repertoires used the same platform as the 550 to 700 first-cohort repertoires (as reported by a later analysis). Study observations and caveats: The classifier was said to identify cytomegalovirus status with high specificity and sensitivity. TCR sequences were mostly rare, though some public TCRs occurred in many donors. Clusters of TCRs from the first cohort tended to co-occur in the approximately 120 validation repertoires (as a later analysis found).

Comment on this clone: Its cognate antigen is unknown.

CDR3 size: 13 residues. The V and J ends lost 7 bases and 4 bases respectively, with 13 bases between them. Germline CDR1 reads MDHEN; CDR2 reads SYDVKM. Measured with immunoSEQ multiplex PCR; TCRdb has only the in-frame clones, and not every one. The sample lists about 260,000 clones, roughly 91% occurring once. The TCR sequence derives from a woman aged 25 to 39 in good health and CMV-seronegative. Sequencing was performed on PBMCs. The chain joins TRBV28 to TRBJ1-1, with D uncertain. DNA for the CDR3: TGTGCCAGCAACGAGTATTTCATCACTGAAGCTTTCTTT. Translating it yields CASNEYFITEAFF.